The 23 T cell receptor beta chains reported below all come from one sample, sequenced in a study of shared clonotypes between healthy human individuals. Some clones are missing from TCRdb's copy, which holds only in-frame ones; the method was immunoSEQ multiplex PCR. The sample has 850,000 to 1,200,000 clones; 65% to 80% are singletons. The sequencing input was memory CD4+ T cells sorted from blood. The subset was: CD45RA-negative fraction. The receptors originated from a man between 18 and 35 years old in good health.

The V gene is TRBV5-1, the J gene TRBJ1-1; 7 bases line up with TRBD1. V gave up 2 bases and J gave up 1 base; unmatched junction bases: 5. The CDR3 runs 15 residues. Germline CDR1 is SGHRS and CDR2 is YFSETQ. CDR3 in amino acids: CASSFLGQENTEAFF. In DNA form, the CDR3 reads TGCGCCAGCAGCTTCTTAGGACAGGAGAACACTGAAGCTTTCTTT.

The CDR3 here is CASRTLMNTEAFF. The CDR3 DNA follows: TGTGCCAGCAGGACTTTAATGAACACTGAAGCTTTCTTT. J is TRBJ1-1 and V is TRBV7-9; no clear D. The V gene's germline CDR1 is SEHNR and CDR2 FQNEAQ (reference sequence). The germline V and J ends were trimmed by 6 bases and 0 bases, with 8 bases remaining between them. CDR3 length equals 13 residues.

V gene TRBV19 combines with J gene TRBJ2-1; 11 nucleotides align to TRBD2. V shed 1 base and J 6 bases; nucleotides not matched to a gene: 2. Germline CDR1 and CDR2: LNHDA and SQIVND (reference sequence). The CDR3 is 15 residues long. The CDR3 coding sequence is TGTGCCAGTAGTATAGTAGCGGGAGGGGGCAATGAGCAGTTCTTC. This encodes CASSIVAGGGNEQFF.

The rearrangement joins TRBV18 to TRBJ1-1; a weak D match, TRBD1 (5 bases). From germline, CDR1 is KGHSH and CDR2 LQKENI. Trimming cost V 5 bases and J 0 bases, with 7 bases left between them. The CDR3 is 13 amino acids. The CDR3 region has the DNA TGTGCCAGCTCAGGGGGAGTGAACACTGAAGCTTTCTTT. It is translated as CASSGGVNTEAFF.

This rearrangement joins TRBV4-1 to TRBJ1-6; D is uncertain. V was clipped by 7 bases and J by 0 bases, with 10 bases between them. Per the germline V gene, CDR1 is MGHRA and CDR2 is YSYEKL. There are 15 residues in the CDR3. CDR3 bases: TGCGCCAGCACAGTCCAAAGCTCCTATAATTCACCCCTCCACTTT. Translation: CASTVQSSYNSPLHF.

The genes are TRBV5-4 and TRBJ1-2; 8 bases are a match to TRBD1. CDR1 is SGHNT and CDR2 is YYREEE in the germline V gene (reference sequence). The V gene end was trimmed by 2 bases and the J gene end by 8 bases; junction bases not matched to a gene: 14. The CDR3 is made up of 16 amino acids. The CDR3 loop is CASSLAAGGLSGGYTF. The CDR3 DNA is TGTGCCAGCAGCTTAGCAGCAGGGGGCTTGAGTGGAGGCTACACCTTC.

The V call is TRBV29-1, the J call TRBJ1-2, with D maybe TRBD1 (5 bases). The length of the CDR3 is 12 residues. The V end lost 3 bases, the J end lost 4 bases, and 9 bases lay between the germline ends. Germline CDR1 SQVTM, CDR2 ANQGSEA. DNA for the CDR3: TGCAGCGTTGAGAAGGGGTTCTATGGCTACACCTTC. This gives the protein CSVEKGFYGYTF. The full variable domain, in which reference TRBV29-1 and TRBJ1-2 provide the parts outside the CDR3, is SAVISQKPSRDICQRGTSLTIQCQVDSQVTMMFWYRQQPGQSLTLIATANQGSEATYESGFVIDKFPISRPNLTFSTLTVSNMSPEDSSIYLCSVEKGFYGYTFGSGTRLTVV.

This clone was seen many times. This sequence joins TRBV18 and TRBJ2-7, with 14 bases matching TRBD2. V lost 6 bases, J lost 3 bases, and 4 bases stayed unmatched. This CDR3 region has 15 residues. The germline V gene has CDR1 KGHSH and CDR2 LQKENI. CDR3 nucleotides: TGTGCCAGCTCCCAGGGACTAGCGGGGGTCTACGAGCAGTACTTC. Translation gives CASSQGLAGVYEQYF.

The chain carries TRBV4-1 and TRBJ2-1; 9 positions match TRBD2. V gave up 0 bases and J gave up 2 bases; unmatched junction bases: 8. This CDR3 is built from 18 residues. Germline V gene lookup returns CDR1 MGHRA and CDR2 YSYEKL. The CDR3 loop reads CASSQDSRLAAPYNEQFF. The CDR3 coding sequence is TGCGCCAGCAGCCAAGATTCCCGACTAGCGGCTCCCTACAATGAGCAGTTCTTC.

The CDR3 loop reads CASKPAGVLGQPQHF. The CDR3 DNA follows: TGTGCCAGCAAGCCCGCGGGGGTTTTAGGTCAGCCCCAGCATTTT. The gene calls are TRBV2 and TRBJ1-5, with a weak D call TRBD1 (5 bases). The CDR3 runs 15 residues. The germline V and J ends were trimmed by 7 bases and 6 bases, with 19 bases remaining between them. From germline, CDR1 is SNHLY and CDR2 FYNNEI.

The rearrangement links TRBV19 to TRBJ2-1; 8 bases are shared with TRBD2. Germline values: CDR1 LNHDA, CDR2 SQIVND (reference sequence). V lost 6 bases, J lost 3 bases, and 19 bases stayed unmatched. The CDR3 covers 19 residues. DNA of the CDR3: TGTGCCAGTAGCTCCTCTCCCTCGGGACTAGTTATAGGCTACAATGAGCAGTTCTTC. It translates to CASSSSPSGLVIGYNEQFF.

This rearrangement joins TRBV2 to TRBJ2-3; 8 positions agree with TRBD2. The CDR3 runs 17 residues. Germline values: CDR1 SNHLY, CDR2 FYNNEI. V gave up 5 bases and J gave up 3 bases; unmatched junction bases: 13. The CDR3 loop is CASSPRAPGGATDTQYF. In DNA form, the CDR3 reads TGTGCCAGCAGTCCACGGGCCCCCGGGGGGGCGACAGATACGCAGTATTTT. Complete variable domain (other parts from reference TRBV2 and TRBJ2-3): EPEVTQTPSHQVTQMGQEVILRCVPISNHLYFYWYRQILGQKVEFLVSFYNNEISEKSEIFDDQFSVERPDGSNFTLKIRSTKLEDSAMYFCASSPRAPGGATDTQYFGPGTRLTVL.

This clone occurred once. V is TRBV19 and J is TRBJ2-1, with no clear D. The V and J ends lost 3 bases and 8 bases respectively, with 14 bases between them. This CDR3 spans 14 amino acids. Germline V gene data show CDR1 as LNHDA and CDR2 as SQIVND (reference sequence). CDR3 bases: TGTGCCAGTAGTATCGGGCTAAAGTGGGATGAGCAGTTCTTC. This translates into CASSIGLKWDEQFF.

The CDR3 sequence is CASSEGWGTGGNQPQHF. In DNA, the CDR3 is TGTGCCAGCAGTGAAGGTTGGGGGACAGGGGGAAATCAGCCCCAGCATTTT. The chain recombines TRBV6-1 with TRBJ1-5; 11 bases fit TRBD1. Germline V gene data show CDR1 as MNHNS and CDR2 as SASEGT. The CDR3 has 17 residues. The V and J ends lost 1 base and 4 bases, in that order; junction bases with no gene match: 6.

A remark on this clone: A read error likely explains this, since a far larger clone differs by one base. Other DNA sequences in the sample encode the same CDR3. The chain recombines TRBV5-4 with TRBJ2-7; 8 bases align to TRBD1. The germline V gene encodes CDR1 SGHNT and CDR2 YYREEE (reference sequence). The CDR3 totals 13 residues. V lost 4 bases, J lost 1 base, and 1 base stayed unmatched. The CDR3 is CASSRTGSYEQYF. The DNA for the CDR3 is TGTGCCAGCAGCCGGACAGGGTCCTACGAGCAGTACTTC.

CDR3 DNA: TGTGCCAACGCACGGGACGGGGGATCACCCCTCCACTTT. Translated, it gives CANARDGGSPLHF. The chain joins TRBV10-3 to TRBJ1-6; D perhaps matches TRBD1 (5 bases). The CDR3 spans 13 residues. Trimming left V 10 bases short and J 10 bases short, with 17 bases between. Germline CDR1 is ENHRY and CDR2 is SYGVKD.

J is TRBJ2-3 and V is TRBV11-2; a possible D gene is TRBD2 (5 bases). The V gene's germline CDR1 is SGHAT and CDR2 FQNNGV. V lost 5 bases and J 2 bases, leaving 14 bases between the germline ends. The CDR3 spans 15 residues. CDR3 sequence (DNA): TGTGCCAGCAGCACCTCCGGGAAGTCCACAGATACGCAGTATTTT. Protein: CASSTSGKSTDTQYF.

This clone was picked up one time. The chain couples TRBV5-1 to TRBJ2-7; 11 bases align to TRBD1. This CDR3 has 13 amino acids. V was clipped by 4 bases and J by 5 bases; unmatched bases: 2. Per the germline V gene, CDR1 is SGHRS and CDR2 is YFSETQ. This CDR3 reads CASSKDRGHEQYF. In DNA form, the CDR3 reads TGCGCCAGCAGCAAGGACAGGGGGCACGAGCAGTACTTC.

Comment on this clone: This sample also contains other DNA sequences that code for the same CDR3. The rearrangement links TRBV7-2 to TRBJ2-3; D is undetermined. Per germline, CDR1 SGHTA and CDR2 FQGNSA. The CDR3 runs 15 residues. Trimming took off 0 bases at V and 0 bases at J, with 7 bases between the two ends. The CDR3 nucleotides read TGTGCCAGCAGCTTAGCCGGGTTTAGCACAGATACGCAGTATTTT. This encodes CASSLAGFSTDTQYF.

This chain joins TRBV6-6 and TRBJ2-7; D remains unclear. The CDR3 extends over 13 amino acids. V was clipped by 7 bases and J by 3 bases, with 13 bases between them. From germline, CDR1 is MNHNY and CDR2 SVGAGI (reference sequence). This chain's CDR3 is CASTPSHGYEQYF. DNA for the CDR3: TGTGCCAGCACCCCTAGTCATGGCTACGAGCAGTACTTC.

The rearrangement links TRBV6-1 to TRBJ1-6; D is unresolved. The CDR3 has 15 amino acids. From germline, CDR1 is MNHNS and CDR2 SASEGT. V lost 3 bases and J 2 bases, leaving 8 bases between the germline ends. Here the CDR3 DNA reads TGTGCCAGCAGTGATGCGACCACCTATAATTCACCCCTCCACTTT. It encodes CASSDATTYNSPLHF.

This sequence joins TRBV4-1 and TRBJ2-4; D tentatively reads TRBD1 or TRBD2 (5 bases each). V shed 0 bases and J shed 11 bases, with 8 bases lying between them. CDR1 and CDR2 from the germline V gene are MGHRA and YSYEKL. There are 12 residues in the CDR3. This chain's CDR3 is CASSQERGVQYF. CDR3 nucleotide sequence: TGCGCCAGCAGCCAAGAGAGGGGAGTTCAGTACTTC.

This clone has just a few counts. V is TRBV7-2 and J is TRBJ1-2, with D tentatively TRBD1 (5 bases). The CDR3 runs 13 residues. The ends were cut back, 5 bases at V and 4 bases at J, with 11 bases in the middle. CDR1 SGHTA and CDR2 FQGNSA come from the germline V gene. Here the CDR3 reads CASSPPGTYGYTF. The CDR3 DNA reads TGTGCCAGCAGCCCACCCGGGACCTATGGCTACACCTTC.